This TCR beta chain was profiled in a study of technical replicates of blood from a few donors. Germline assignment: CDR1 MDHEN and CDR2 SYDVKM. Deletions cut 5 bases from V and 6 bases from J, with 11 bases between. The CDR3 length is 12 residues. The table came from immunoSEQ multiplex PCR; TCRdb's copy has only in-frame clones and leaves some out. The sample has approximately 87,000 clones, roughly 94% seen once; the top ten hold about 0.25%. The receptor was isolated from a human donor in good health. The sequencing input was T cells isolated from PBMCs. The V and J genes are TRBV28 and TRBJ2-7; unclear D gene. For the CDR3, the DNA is TGTGCCAGCAGTGGTCGACTGCTCGAGCAGTACTTC. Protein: CASSGRLLEQYF.